These 27 T cell receptor beta chains came from one sample sequenced in a study of blood T cells in healthy people across ages. It was with a sample-barcoded 5' primer and a J-beta primer mix that a second PCR of roughly 6 to 11 cycles was run. TCRdb reprocessed the 5' RACE reads with MiXCR, giving one entry per CDR3 protein. The sample has 1.5 million to 2 million distinct CDR3 sequences, around 36% seen once. What was sequenced was blood. Receptors originate from a woman in her 30s in good health.

This clonotype was detected only a few times. The chain couples TRBV11-3 to TRBJ2-3, with unresolved D. Germline CDR1 SGHNT, CDR2 YENEEA. This CDR3 is built from 15 residues. The V end was cut by 1 base, the J end by 2 bases, with 10 bases between. The CDR3 region is CASSLGLPPTDTQYF. CDR3 bases: TGTGCCAGCAGCTTAGGCCTTCCCCCCACAGATACGCAGTATTTT. Full variable domain (outside the CDR3, taken from reference TRBV11-3 and TRBJ2-3): EAGVVQSPRYKIIEKKQPVAFWCNPISGHNTLYWYLQNLGQGPELLIRYENEEAVDDSQLPKDRFSAERLKGVDSTLKIQPAELGDSAVYLCASSLGLPPTDTQYFGPGTRLTVL.

The V and J genes are TRBV4-1 and TRBJ2-7, with 7 bases identical to TRBD2. This CDR3 is 15 amino acids long. In germline, CDR1 is MGHRA, CDR2 YSYEKL. Unmatched junction bases numbered 9, after V lost 0 bases and J lost 7 bases. The chain's CDR3 is CASSQDAGVPVEQYF. The CDR3 DNA sequence: TGCGCCAGCAGCCAAGACGCGGGGGTCCCGGTAGAGCAGTACTTC.

This clonotype has ten or more counts. The CDR3 sequence is CASSWASGESYNEQFF. In nucleotides, the CDR3 is TGTGCCAGCAGTTGGGCTAGCGGGGAATCCTACAATGAGCAGTTCTTC. V is TRBV27 and J is TRBJ2-1; 9 bases fit TRBD2. Germline assignment: CDR1 MNHEY and CDR2 SMNVEV (reference sequence). V was clipped by 4 bases and J by 1 base; unmatched bases: 5. CDR3 length: 16 amino acids.

The chain combines TRBV20-1 with TRBJ2-7; TRBD2 agrees at 8 bases. This CDR3 is 14 amino acids long. CDR1 DFQATT and CDR2 SNEGSKA come from the germline V gene (reference sequence). J lost 0 bases, V lost 6 bases, and 7 bases had no gene match. CDR3 region: CSACTSGSSYEQYF. The CDR3 bases are TGCAGTGCCTGCACTAGCGGCAGCTCCTACGAGCAGTACTTC.

This clonotype occurred a few times. The genes are TRBV29-1 and TRBJ2-7; 9 bases are shared with TRBD1. V lost 8 bases, J lost 4 bases, and 12 bases stayed unmatched. This CDR3 contains 14 residues. Per germline, CDR1 SQVTM and CDR2 ANQGSEA. CDR3: CSLRPGQGIYEQYF. The CDR3 DNA is TGCAGCCTGAGGCCGGGACAGGGAATTTACGAGCAGTACTTC.

This clonotype was seen ten or more times. The chain has TRBV4-1 and TRBJ2-4; possibly TRBD1 for D (6 bases). Trimming cost V 2 bases and J 8 bases, with 16 bases left between them. Germline CDR1 is MGHRA and CDR2 is YSYEKL. CDR3 size: 15 residues. The CDR3 region is CASSQTGTTGDIQYF. CDR3 nucleotides: TGCGCCAGCAGCCAAACGGGGACAACTGGGGACATTCAGTACTTC.

This rearrangement joins TRBV5-1 to TRBJ2-3; 11 bases match TRBD2. The CDR3 totals 16 residues. V shed 0 bases, J shed 3 bases, and the junction held 3 bases outside the gene matches. Germline V gene lookup returns CDR1 SGHRS and CDR2 YFSETQ. This CDR3 reads CASSLDVAGGTDTQYF. The DNA of the CDR3 is TGCGCCAGCAGCTTGGATGTAGCGGGAGGGACAGATACGCAGTATTTT.

The rearrangement joins TRBV15 to TRBJ2-4; 7 bases are a match to TRBD1. TRBJ2-7 explains the end of the DNA better; the J call may be wrong. From germline, CDR1 is LNHNV and CDR2 YYDKDF (reference sequence). This CDR3 spans 15 amino acids. The CDR3 nucleotides read TGTGCCACCAGCAGCAAGAGGGACAGAGACTACGAGCAGTACTTC. This encodes CATSSKRDRDYEQYF.

CDR3 nucleotide sequence: TGTGCCTGGAGTCTAGGACAGGGGCAATACGAGCAGTACTTC. Its translation: CAWSLGQGQYEQYF. V is TRBV30 and J is TRBJ2-7; 9 bases are a match to TRBD1. V was pared by 2 bases and J by 4 bases, with 6 bases of the junction left unmatched. The germline gives CDR1 GTSNPN, CDR2 SVGIG (reference sequence). The CDR3 has 14 amino acids.

This clonotype was counted between two and nine times. The V call is TRBV6-5, the J call TRBJ2-1; tentative D call: TRBD2 (5 bases). This CDR3 spans 13 amino acids. Germline CDR1 reads MNHEY; CDR2 reads SVGAGI. Trimming shortened V by 2 bases and J by 10 bases, and 12 bases separated the two germline ends. The CDR3 loop reads CASSYGPPGEQFF. The CDR3 nucleotides are TGTGCCAGCAGTTACGGGCCCCCGGGGGAGCAGTTCTTC.

The J gene is TRBJ2-1, the V gene TRBV10-1, with D tentatively TRBD2 (5 bases). Trimming cost V 0 bases and J 15 bases, with 24 bases left between them. Germline values: CDR1 WNHNN, CDR2 SYGVQD (reference sequence). The CDR3 is 16 residues long. CDR3 loop: CASSESLLEGYNGRFF. The CDR3 region has the DNA TGCGCCAGCAGTGAGTCGCTGCTAGAGGGCTACAATGGGCGGTTCTTC.

This clonotype was picked up a small number of times. This chain connects TRBV7-7 to TRBJ2-1; D is possibly TRBD1 (6 bases). CDR1 SSHAT and CDR2 FNYEAQ come from the germline V gene (reference sequence). Trimming left V 5 bases short and J 9 bases short, with 14 bases between. The CDR3 is 13 amino acids. CDR3 sequence: CASSGRRGGEQFF. DNA of the CDR3: TGTGCCAGCAGCGGCAGAAGAGGGGGTGAGCAGTTCTTC. Filled out from reference TRBV7-7 and TRBJ2-1, the complete variable domain reads GAGVSQSPRYKVTKRGQDVTLRCDPISSHATLYWYQQALGQGPEFLTYFNYEAQPDKSGLPSDRFSAERPEGSISTLTIQRTEQRDSAMYRCASSGRRGGEQFFGPGTRLTVL.

The CDR3 nucleotides are TGTGCCAGCAGCGTAGTGGGGGCTGACGAGCAGTTCTTC. It encodes CASSVVGADEQFF. The V and J genes are TRBV9 and TRBJ2-1, with a possible D match to TRBD1 (6 bases). Germline values: CDR1 SGDLS, CDR2 YYNGEE. The CDR3 runs to 13 residues. V shed 0 bases and J shed 10 bases, with 11 bases lying between them.

At least ten counts were recorded for this clonotype. The V call is TRBV7-3, the J call TRBJ2-5; TRBD2 matches at 7 bases. After removal of 6 bases from V and 1 base from J, the junction contained 5 bases not matched to a gene. Per germline, CDR1 SGHTA and CDR2 FQGTGA. The CDR3 sequence is 14 residues long. The CDR3 nucleotides read TGTGCCAGCAGTTCCGGACTAGGCCAAGAGACCCAGTACTTC. It is translated as CASSSGLGQETQYF.

This clonotype was detected ten times or more. The chain is built from TRBV7-2 and TRBJ2-1; 11 bases fit TRBD2. The germline V gene encodes CDR1 SGHTA and CDR2 FQGNSA. V shed 5 bases and J 9 bases; nucleotides not matched to a gene: 12. This CDR3 spans 16 amino acids. CDR3 in amino acids: CASSPQLSGGGVEQFF. The CDR3 DNA is TGTGCCAGCAGCCCACAACTTAGCGGGGGGGGCGTTGAGCAGTTCTTC.

This clonotype was counted a few times. The V and J genes are TRBV4-1 and TRBJ2-7; 8 positions agree with TRBD1. CDR3 size: 16 residues. Unmatched junction bases numbered 7, after V lost 0 bases and J lost 3 bases. Germline V gene lookup returns CDR1 MGHRA and CDR2 YSYEKL. CDR3 sequence (DNA): TGCGCCAGCAGCCAAGAAAGCCTTGGGACAGGCTACGAGCAGTACTTC. Protein sequence: CASSQESLGTGYEQYF.

The chain has TRBV2 and TRBJ1-2; possibly TRBD1 for D (5 bases). Germline lookup yields CDR1 SNHLY and CDR2 FYNNEI. Deletions cut 2 bases from V and 8 bases from J, with 15 bases between. The length of the CDR3 is 14 residues. The CDR3 here is CASSEKRSGPGYTF. In DNA form, the CDR3 reads TGTGCCAGCAGTGAAAAGAGGTCAGGGCCAGGCTACACCTTC.

The chain carries TRBV27 and TRBJ1-1; TRBD1 matches at 8 bases. After removal of 4 bases from V and 3 bases from J, the junction contained 4 bases not matched to a gene. The CDR3 sequence is 14 residues long. Per germline, CDR1 MNHEY and CDR2 SMNVEV (reference sequence). The CDR3 protein is CASSSGQVYTEAFF. The DNA for the CDR3 is TGTGCCAGCAGTTCGGGACAGGTTTACACTGAAGCTTTCTTT.

The J gene is TRBJ2-5, the V gene TRBV18; a possible D gene is TRBD2 (6 bases). Trimming stripped 1 base from V and 1 base from J, with 7 bases between. The length of the CDR3 is 14 residues. Germline CDR1 and CDR2: KGHSH and LQKENI. DNA of the CDR3: TGTGCCAGCTCACCACTAGCGGCCCAAGAGACCCAGTACTTC. Its translation: CASSPLAAQETQYF.

A note on this clonotype: A much larger clone lies a single base off, so this may be a read error. The conserved phenylalanine or tryptophan normally closing the CDR3 is absent here, so this likely arose from a read error. V is TRBV29-1 and J is TRBJ2-3, with D unclear. Germline V gene lookup returns CDR1 SQVTM and CDR2 ANQGSEA. This CDR3 contains 13 residues. The V and J ends lost 2 bases and 2 bases respectively, with 8 bases between them. DNA for the CDR3: TGCAGCGTTGAATCTCGGGTCACAGATACGCAGTATTTG. This translates into CSVESRVTDTQYL.

Comment on this clonotype: This may stem from a read error, because a much larger clone lies one nucleotide away. The genes are TRBV4-1 and TRBJ2-3, with D maybe TRBD2 (5 bases). CDR3 length equals 15 residues. Germline lookup yields CDR1 MGHRA and CDR2 YSYEKL. CDR3 DNA: TGCGTCAGCAGCCCCTGGACTTCTAGCACAGATACGCAGTATTTT. Encoded protein: CVSSPWTSSTDTQYF.

The V and J genes are TRBV23-1 and TRBJ1-5; D perhaps matches TRBD1 (6 bases). TRBV23-1 is sorted into the ORF group, with uncertain function. Trimming took off 9 bases at V and 7 bases at J, with 13 bases between the two ends. CDR3 size: 12 residues. The CDR3 is CARGHRVQPQHF. The CDR3 DNA is TGCGCCAGGGGTCACAGGGTCCAGCCCCAGCATTTT.

This clonotype has a handful of counts. The chain employs TRBV10-2 and TRBJ1-1; no definite D call. The CDR3 spans 15 residues. V gave up 2 bases and J gave up 1 base, with 11 bases separating them. CDR1 WSHSY and CDR2 SAAADI come from the germline V gene. CDR3 coding DNA: TGCGCCAGCAGTGAGCCGCCGGCAGGGAACACTGAAGCTTTCTTT. It encodes CASSEPPAGNTEAFF.

The chain uses TRBV4-1 and TRBJ2-1; 10 bases are a match to TRBD2. TRBJ2-7 matches the DNA end more closely, so the J call is doubtful. The CDR3 totals 17 residues. The germline gives CDR1 MGHRA, CDR2 YSYEKL. CDR3 amino acids: CASSQDSSGGFYNEQYF. CDR3 coding DNA: TGCGCCAGCAGCCAAGATTCTAGCGGGGGATTCTACAATGAGCAGTACTTC.

This clonotype showed up just a few times. The rearrangement joins TRBV10-1 to TRBJ2-5, with 8 positions matching TRBD1. Germline CDR1 is WNHNN and CDR2 is SYGVQD (reference sequence). Losses at the gene ends were 4 bases for V and 5 bases for J; bases not matched to a gene: 9. The length of the CDR3 is 15 residues. Written as DNA, the CDR3 is TGCGCCAGCAGTGGTGGGTCGACAGGGGTTGAGACCCAGTACTTC. It is translated as CASSGGSTGVETQYF.

This clonotype has at least ten counts. The chain recombines TRBV20-1 with TRBJ2-5; D is perhaps TRBD2 (5 bases). Germline-derived CDR1 and CDR2 are DFQATT and SNEGSKA (reference sequence). The V end lost 5 bases, the J end lost 2 bases, and 12 bases lay between the germline ends. The CDR3 length is 13 residues. CDR3 amino acids: CSAERRVQETQYF. For the CDR3, the DNA is TGCAGTGCTGAAAGGCGGGTTCAAGAGACCCAGTACTTC.

The J gene is TRBJ2-3, the V gene TRBV4-2, with 9 bases fitting TRBD2. CDR1 LGHNA and CDR2 YNFKEQ come from the germline V gene. V trimming: 0 bases; J trimming: 6 bases; junction bases outside the gene matches: 7. CDR3 length: 16 residues. CDR3 amino acids: CASSQDGAGGPDTQYF. CDR3 nucleotides: TGTGCCAGCAGCCAAGATGGGGCGGGGGGGCCGGATACGCAGTATTTT.